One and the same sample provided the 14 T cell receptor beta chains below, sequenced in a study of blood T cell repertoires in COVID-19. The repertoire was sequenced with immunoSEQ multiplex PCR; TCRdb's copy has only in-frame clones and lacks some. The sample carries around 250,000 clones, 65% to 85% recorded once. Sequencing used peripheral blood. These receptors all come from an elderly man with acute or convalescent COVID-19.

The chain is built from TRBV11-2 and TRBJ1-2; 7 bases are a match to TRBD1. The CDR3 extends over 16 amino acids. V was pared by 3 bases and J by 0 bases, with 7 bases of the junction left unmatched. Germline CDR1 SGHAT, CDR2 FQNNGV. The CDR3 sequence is CASSFRDRLTNYGYTF. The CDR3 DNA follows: TGTGCCAGCAGCTTTAGGGACAGACTGACTAACTATGGCTACACCTTC.

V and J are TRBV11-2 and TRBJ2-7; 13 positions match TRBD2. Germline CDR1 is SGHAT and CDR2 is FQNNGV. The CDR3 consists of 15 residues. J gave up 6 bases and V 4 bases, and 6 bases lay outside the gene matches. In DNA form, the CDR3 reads TGTGCCAGCAGCTCCGGACTAGCGGGAGCGGGCGAGCAGTACTTC. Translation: CASSSGLAGAGEQYF. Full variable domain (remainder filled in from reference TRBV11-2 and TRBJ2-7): EAGVAQSPRYKIIEKRQSVAFWCNPISGHATLYWYQQILGQGPKLLIQFQNNGVVDDSQLPKDRFSAERLKGVDSTLKIQPAKLEDSAVYLCASSSGLAGAGEQYFGPGTRLTVT.

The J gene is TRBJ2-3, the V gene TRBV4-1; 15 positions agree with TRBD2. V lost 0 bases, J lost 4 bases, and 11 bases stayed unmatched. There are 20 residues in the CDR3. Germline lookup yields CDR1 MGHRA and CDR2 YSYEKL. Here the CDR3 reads CASSQDQGTSGRSVADTQYF. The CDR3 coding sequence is TGCGCCAGCAGCCAAGATCAGGGGACTAGCGGGAGGTCGGTGGCAGATACGCAGTATTTT.

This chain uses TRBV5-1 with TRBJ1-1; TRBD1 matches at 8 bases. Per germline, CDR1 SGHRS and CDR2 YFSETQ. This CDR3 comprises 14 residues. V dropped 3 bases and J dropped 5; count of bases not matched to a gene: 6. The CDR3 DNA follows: TGCGCCAGCAGCTCGCAGACAGGGGTGACTGAAGCTTTCTTT. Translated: CASSSQTGVTEAFF.

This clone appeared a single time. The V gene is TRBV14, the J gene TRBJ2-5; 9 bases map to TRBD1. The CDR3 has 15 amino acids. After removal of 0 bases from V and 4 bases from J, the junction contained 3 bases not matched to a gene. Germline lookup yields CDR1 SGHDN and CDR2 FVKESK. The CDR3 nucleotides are TGTGCCAGCAGCCAAGATCTGGACAGGGGAGAGACCCAGTACTTC. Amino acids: CASSQDLDRGETQYF.

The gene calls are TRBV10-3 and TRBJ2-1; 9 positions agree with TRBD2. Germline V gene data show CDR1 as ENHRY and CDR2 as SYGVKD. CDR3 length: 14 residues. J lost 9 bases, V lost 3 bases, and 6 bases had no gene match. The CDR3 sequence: CAISDGTSWAEQFF. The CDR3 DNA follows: TGTGCCATCAGTGATGGGACTAGCTGGGCTGAGCAGTTCTTC.

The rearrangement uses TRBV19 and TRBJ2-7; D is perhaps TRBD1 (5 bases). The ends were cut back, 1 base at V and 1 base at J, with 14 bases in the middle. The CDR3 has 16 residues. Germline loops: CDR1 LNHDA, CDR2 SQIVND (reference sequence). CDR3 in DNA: TGTGCCAGTAGTATAGGCTCGGTTGACAGATCCTACGAGCAGTACTTC. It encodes CASSIGSVDRSYEQYF.

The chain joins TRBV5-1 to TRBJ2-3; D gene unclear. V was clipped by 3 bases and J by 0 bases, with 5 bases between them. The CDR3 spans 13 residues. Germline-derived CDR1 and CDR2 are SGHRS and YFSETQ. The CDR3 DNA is TGCGCCAGCAGCTACCAGAGCACAGATACGCAGTATTTT. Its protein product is CASSYQSTDTQYF. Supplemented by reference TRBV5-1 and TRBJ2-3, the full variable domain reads KAGVTQTPRYLIKTRGQQVTLSCSPISGHRSVSWYQQTPGQGLQFLFEYFSETQRNKGNFPGRFSGRQFSNSRSEMNVSTLELGDSALYLCASSYQSTDTQYFGPGTRLTVL.

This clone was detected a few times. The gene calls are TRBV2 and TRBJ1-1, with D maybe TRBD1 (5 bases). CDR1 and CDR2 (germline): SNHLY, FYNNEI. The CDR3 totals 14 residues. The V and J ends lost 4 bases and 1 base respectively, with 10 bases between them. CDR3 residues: CASSARQGNTEAFF. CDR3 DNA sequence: TGTGCCAGCAGTGCTAGGCAGGGGAACACTGAAGCTTTCTTT.

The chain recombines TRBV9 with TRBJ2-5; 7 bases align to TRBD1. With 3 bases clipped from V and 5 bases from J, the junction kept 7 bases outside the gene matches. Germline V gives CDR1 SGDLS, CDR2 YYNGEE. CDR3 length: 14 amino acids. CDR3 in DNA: TGTGCCAGCAGCGCCACAGGGGTTGGGGAGACCCAGTACTTC. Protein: CASSATGVGETQYF.

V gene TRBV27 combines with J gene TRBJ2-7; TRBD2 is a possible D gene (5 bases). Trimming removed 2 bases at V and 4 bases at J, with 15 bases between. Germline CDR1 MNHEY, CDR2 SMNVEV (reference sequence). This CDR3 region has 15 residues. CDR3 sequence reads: CASSLARGSPYEQYF. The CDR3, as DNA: TGTGCCAGCAGTTTAGCCCGCGGGTCACCGTACGAGCAGTACTTC.

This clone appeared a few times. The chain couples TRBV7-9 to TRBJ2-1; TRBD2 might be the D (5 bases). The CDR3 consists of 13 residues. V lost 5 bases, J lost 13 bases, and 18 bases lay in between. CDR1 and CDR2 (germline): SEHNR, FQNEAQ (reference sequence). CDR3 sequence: CASSTSTNPSQFF. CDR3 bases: TGTGCCAGCAGCACCTCGACTAATCCGTCCCAGTTCTTC.

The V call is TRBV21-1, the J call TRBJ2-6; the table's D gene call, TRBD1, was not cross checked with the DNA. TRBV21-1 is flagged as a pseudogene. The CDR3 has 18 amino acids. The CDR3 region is CASIFIRDTFSGANVLTF. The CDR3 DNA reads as TGTGCCAGCATTTTTATAAGGGACACTTTCTCTGGGGCCAACGTCCTGACTTTC.

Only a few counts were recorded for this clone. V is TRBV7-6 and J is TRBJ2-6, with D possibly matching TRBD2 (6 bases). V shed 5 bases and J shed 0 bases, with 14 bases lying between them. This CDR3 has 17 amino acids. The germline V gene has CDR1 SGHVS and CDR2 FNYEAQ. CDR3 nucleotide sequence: TGTGCCAGCAGCCCTAGGGACGGGGGCTCTGGGGCCAACGTCCTGACTTTC. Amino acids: CASSPRDGGSGANVLTF.